This record concerns one TCR beta chain sequence. Its antigen is unknown. No clone much larger than this one lies a single base away; base qualities are absent. The data were taken from a study of cytomegalovirus exposure and HLA in healthy donors (dated by TCRdb to 2017 to 2019). Turning to the overall study: In an earlier analysis of fewer than 750 of the donors, 250 to 350 Gb of sequence data and 120 million or so unique TCR beta sequences from about 179 million T cells were reported. An early release covering roughly 580 HLA-typed donors comprised approximately 300 gigabases of sequencing data and some 79 million unique TCR sequences. The genetic ancestry cluster associated with self-reported Caucasian donors included around four fifths of the 398 genotyped donors. The aim of the study was to test whether cataloging public T cell receptors could identify signatures of past pathogen exposure. The T cell repertoires of around 730 subjects were profiled by immunosequencing and related to cytomegalovirus serostatus. Along with the roughly 610-subject first cohort, a separate validation cohort of over a hundred different subjects was used. The study combined high-throughput TCR immunosequencing, statistical association of individual TCRs with disease status, and machine learning to predict cytomegalovirus infection status. To study patterns of TCR occurrence, a later analysis re-analyzed previously published TCR beta repertoires from hundreds of donors and added high-resolution HLA genotyping. In the later analysis, no new phenotypic data were used to find candidate immune exposures; instead, reliance was placed on TCR beta sequences and their occurrence across donors. To decide whether each TCR beta V gene segment behaved as functional or pseudogenic, an earlier analysis of some 600 of the donors relied on high-throughput TCR beta sequencing. Donor age, sex, ethnicity and CMV serostatus were compiled alongside the repertoire data. In a later genetic analysis, genome-wide SNP genotypes for about three fifths of the roughly 670 donors were used, and that subset was treated as a discovery cohort. Every repertoire in the discovery cohort had been generated on one and the same sequencing platform. HLA typing included class I and class II loci at four-digit resolution. Typing coverage differed by locus: A, B, C, DRB1 and DQB1 were typed in roughly 620-630 donors, DQA1 in 500 to 550, DPA1 in around 600, and DPB1 in around 440. Because of strong linkage in the cohort, four or five DR-DQ haplotypes were treated as single units for association and clustering. On average, roughly 200,000 unique TCR beta nucleotide sequences were sequenced per donor among 300 to 500 genotyped donors of the cohort, with approximately 18% of those sequences being non-productive.

Libraries came from the immunoSEQ multiplex PCR assay. For the multiplex PCR, a mixture combining 60 forward primers for TCR Vbeta segments and 13 reverse primers for TCR Jbeta segments was used. A multiplex PCR assay on genomic DNA amplified the CDR3 region of rearranged TCR beta genes. The Illumina HiSeq System was used to sequence the amplified TCR beta libraries as 87-base-pair reads. The paper's processing steps were these. Across the roughly 600 repertoires, a later analysis counted roughly 77 million unique TCR beta chains, some 11 million of which were shared by at least two donors. Raw reads were error-corrected and collapsed into unique sequences by a nearest-neighbor algorithm in which closely related sequences were merged to remove PCR and sequencing errors. V, D and J gene segments were assigned by aligning CDR3 sequences to IMGT reference sequences. For a sequence to be retained, at least a six-nucleotide match to both a V gene segment and a J gene segment was required. Rearrangements were classified as productive when the CDR3 lacked stop codons and remained in frame with V and J, and all other rearrangements were classified as non-productive. Following IMGT convention, CDR3 was defined as the stretch from the second conserved V-encoded cysteine up to the conserved J-encoded phenylalanine. The earlier analysis of a few hundred of the donors excluded sequences that lacked an unambiguous match to a single V gene segment. In an earlier analysis of 450 to 750 of the donors, a V segment was called functional when productive rearrangements were above 56.7%, and segregating when the standard deviation between donors exceeded 5%. To diagnose cytomegalovirus status from the catalog of TCR beta chain sequences, a statistical classification framework was built. In a later analysis, TCR nucleotide sequences were compared against IMGT/GENE-DB human TR gene sequences so that V and J genes could be assigned. Using the TCRdist pipeline, a later analysis assigned CDR3 sequences along with most-parsimonious VDJ recombination scenarios. In a later analysis, each TCR beta chain was defined by its CDR3 amino acid sequence together with its V-gene family, and reads without a unique V-gene family were excluded. As a way to deal with suspected cross-contamination and a sequencing artifact, a later analysis dropped 640 or so nucleotide sequences that were highly shared and had low generation probability. For each public chain, a later analysis derived a clonal expansion index from normalized ranks of inferred template counts within each repertoire. A later analysis computed generation probabilities with a VDJ recombination model fitted to out-of-frame rearrangements, and checked the results against IGoR. A later analysis scored TCR-TCR, TCR-HLA and TCR-CMV co-occurrence with hypergeometric tests, applying a repertoire-size bias correction to TCR pairs. False discovery rates were estimated in a later analysis by permuting HLA or CMV assignments 20 times. In a later analysis, co-occurring TCRs were grouped using DBSCAN, with TCRdist sequence similarity added in when clustering inside HLA-allele-positive subsets. Repertoires with fewer than 30,000 or more than 120,000 public chains, plus five repertoires with anomalous nucleotide sharing, were excluded from co-occurrence clustering. The table was pulled from immuneACCESS by TCRdb, which kept in-frame rearrangements only. Such tables lose some clones; where checked, under half of the loss comes from unresolved V genes, and the rest has no known cause. D and trimming come from the DNA, and the V and J calls and clone size come from that table. The sample table records some 85,000 clones; 75% to 80% of these occur just once. The ten largest clones represent 3.5% to 4.5% of the sample.

Summary of the overall study and its limitations: Correlated functional status among segregating V segments might reflect linkage disequilibrium, but an unknown experimental factor could not be ruled out. In this cohort, only TCR beta chains were sequenced, and detectable features were limited by the absence of alpha or paired-chain data. The study gave a list of some 150 TCR beta chains associated with cytomegalovirus. A cluster of highly shared sequence variants was judged likely to be a technical artifact of the sequencing pipeline. Across donors, most TCR sequences were observed very rarely, whereas some public TCRs were present in many individuals. In a later genetic analysis, fewer N-insertions in productive TCRs were reported among donors in an Asian-associated ancestry cluster than the roughly 640-donor mean. In vitro tests confirmed that a few of the cytomegalovirus-associated TCR beta chains recognize cytomegalovirus antigens. Because the 87-base-pair reads could not distinguish some IMGT-functional V segments, including TRBV6-2 and TRBV6-3, those segments were excluded. A later analysis found that TCR association rates varied across HLA loci, with DRB1 alleles showing the most associated TCRs and HLA-C alleles the fewest. Presence/absence analyses assumed roughly uniform sequencing depth across donors, an assumption that may not hold. In an earlier analysis of fewer than 700 of the donors, most TCR beta V segments appeared in productive rearrangements about 87% or about 30% of the time, broadly matching IMGT annotations. The only immune exposure information available for the cohort was CMV serostatus. Because HLA typing was missing for some donors at each locus, association tests included only the typed subset. The earlier analysis of some 560 of the donors excluded around 17 rarely observed V segments, including chromosome 9 orphons, because counts were too low. According to a later analysis, most CMV-associated TCR beta chains appeared to be HLA-restricted, and the HLA associations seemed to be driven largely by CMV exposure. A further reported finding was that TCR beta sequences accurately predicted the HLA-A and HLA-B alleles for most subjects in the first cohort. Cytomegalovirus status was reported to be diagnosed by the classifier with high specificity and sensitivity in both the original and validation cohorts. A later analysis found that HLA-associated TCR beta chains were more clonally expanded and had lower generation probabilities than equally common non-associated chains. When HLA alleles, especially DR and DQ, strongly co-occurred, TCR associations were difficult to assign to individual alleles. An association between a missense DCLRE1C variant and V-gene and J-gene trimming of TCR beta chains was found in a later genetic analysis and replicated in an independent cohort. The authors suggested that the approach could potentially be extended to other disease states and immunological phenotypes. In a later analysis, several top co-occurrence clusters were reported to appear linked to parvovirus B19, influenza, CMV and Epstein-Barr virus. At a false discovery rate of 0.05, a later analysis linked under 20,000 TCR beta sequences to specific HLA alleles.

In total, over 600 healthy bone marrow donors made up the cohort. At the time of sampling, every cohort member was nominally healthy, though immune exposures that went unrecorded were likely present. The donor tested CMV seronegative, placing the donor among the roughly 350 seronegative members of the cohort. Each donor provided a peripheral blood sample, and peripheral blood mononuclear cells were used for TCR beta sequencing. Genomic DNA extraction from the blood cell samples was performed with the Qiagen DNeasy Blood Extraction Kit. From a lookup of the germline V gene, CDR1 and CDR2 are SGHAT and FQNNGV. The CDR3 has 15 amino acids, counting the end cysteine and phenylalanine. CDR3 DNA is the only sequence kept; it has 45 bases, read in frame from the first base. Unmatched junction bases come to 9, with V trimmed by 5 bases and J by 9 bases.

The sample consisted of PBMCs. This receptor chain uses TRBV11-2 and TRBJ2-2, with TRBD2 identical over 10 junction bases. This receptor was identified in a young man in good health and CMV-seronegative. For the CDR3, the sequence is CASSAQSGGARELFF. The DNA is as follows: TGTGCCAGCAGCGCCCAGAGCGGGGGGGCCCGGGAGCTGTTTTTT.